These 32 T cell receptor beta chains were sequenced from one sample in a study of human T cells and chemical hapten exposure. Sample time point: patch test 3, about 24 weeks after DPC sensitization. Treatment meaning: therapeutic diphenylcyclopropenone sensitization with weekly scalp DPC. A single record per CDR3 protein comes from TCRdb applying MiXCR to the RACE reads. The sample includes about 170,000 distinct CDR3 sequences, about a quarter of them seen just once. Sample: whole blood, taken in connection with sensitization to the hapten diphenylcyclopropenone (DPC). The receptors were gathered from a woman between 18 and 30 years old with alopecia areata. Some clones in this sample may be carry-over from other donors' samples.

This clonotype was counted ten times or more. The chain joins TRBV7-2 to TRBJ1-1; no reliable D call. The CDR3 runs 12 residues. Germline assignment: CDR1 SGHTA and CDR2 FQGNSA. V was clipped by 2 bases and J by 6 bases, with 7 bases between them. The CDR3 reads CASSLLPPEAFF. CDR3 DNA sequence: TGTGCCAGCAGCTTATTACCTCCTGAAGCTTTCTTT.

This clonotype has just a few counts. CDR3 in DNA: TGCGCCAGCAGCCAAGGGCAGAGAGAGACCCAGTACTTC. Encoded protein: CASSQGQRETQYF. The chain has TRBV4-3 and TRBJ2-5; D is undetermined. Germline CDR1 is LGHNA and CDR2 is YSLEER. The CDR3 spans 13 residues. V lost 1 base and J lost 4, with 7 bases in between.

Only a few counts were recorded for this clonotype. The chain links TRBV6-2 or TRBV6-3 to TRBJ2-1, with 9 bases lining up with TRBD2. CDR1 is MNHEY, CDR2 SVGEGT, per germline. The V gene end was trimmed by 7 bases and the J gene end by 6 bases; junction bases not matched to a gene: 10. This CDR3 region has 15 residues. The CDR3 sequence is CASTGAGGLGNEQFF. Here the CDR3 DNA reads TGTGCCAGCACCGGTGCGGGGGGGCTAGGCAATGAGCAGTTCTTC.

The chain links TRBV7-2 to TRBJ1-6, with D possibly matching TRBD1 (5 bases). With 1 base removed from V and 8 bases from J, the gap between germline ends came to 12 bases. Germline-derived CDR1 and CDR2 are SGHTA and FQGNSA. The CDR3 runs to 15 residues. In DNA, the CDR3 is TGTGCCAGCAGCTTAGGAGGGGAGCGGCATTCACCCCTCCACTTT. It yields the protein CASSLGGERHSPLHF.

V usage is TRBV20-1 and J usage is TRBJ1-4; D is perhaps TRBD1 (6 bases). Trimming left V 2 bases short and J 4 bases short, with 11 bases between. The length of the CDR3 is 14 residues. Per the germline V gene, CDR1 is DFQATT and CDR2 is SNEGSKA (reference sequence). The CDR3 sequence is CSARQGRGNEKLFF. In DNA form, the CDR3 reads TGCAGTGCTAGACAGGGGCGGGGTAATGAAAAACTGTTTTTT.

This clonotype was seen many times. The rearrangement uses TRBV20-1 and TRBJ1-5; maybe TRBD1 (5 bases). With 6 bases removed from V and 11 bases from J, the gap between germline ends came to 17 bases. The CDR3 has 12 residues. Germline assignment: CDR1 DFQATT and CDR2 SNEGSKA (reference sequence). This CDR3 is CSATNQGWAQHF. For the CDR3, the DNA is TGCAGTGCCACCAACCAGGGATGGGCCCAGCATTTT.

This clonotype was counted only a few times. Because it lacks the conserved phenylalanine or tryptophan at the end, this CDR3 is likely a read error. Because the CDR3's place on the DNA is in doubt, the DNA is left out and the CDR3 is given as listed by TCRdb. V and J are TRBV6-2 or TRBV6-3 and TRBJ2-3. CDR1 and CDR2 from the germline V gene are MNHEY and SVGEGT. The CDR3 region is 13 residues in length, termini included. CDR3 sequence reads: CASSYAVGTDLGI.

The chain carries TRBV11-3 and TRBJ2-1; D is uncertain. CDR3 length: 13 amino acids. Germline V gene lookup returns CDR1 SGHNT and CDR2 YENEEA. V lost 1 base and J lost 8, with 9 bases in between. In nucleotides, the CDR3 is TGTGCCAGCAGCTTAGGGCGTTTCTATGAGCAGTTCTTC. Its protein is CASSLGRFYEQFF. Full variable domain (remainder filled in from reference TRBV11-3 and TRBJ2-1): EAGVVQSPRYKIIEKKQPVAFWCNPISGHNTLYWYLQNLGQGPELLIRYENEEAVDDSQLPKDRFSAERLKGVDSTLKIQPAELGDSAVYLCASSLGRFYEQFFGPGTRLTVL.

This clonotype has more than one count but fewer than ten. V and J are TRBV2 and TRBJ2-1, with D possibly TRBD1 on 7 matching bases. Deletions cut 6 bases from V and 9 bases from J, with 21 bases between. Germline assignment: CDR1 SNHLY and CDR2 FYNNEI. The CDR3 is made up of 15 amino acids. In nucleotides, the CDR3 is TGTGCCAGCAGAAGGGACAGACCGGGAGTGGGTGAGCAGTTCTTC. Translated: CASRRDRPGVGEQFF.

This clonotype was counted between two and nine times. J is TRBJ2-7 and V is TRBV28, with TRBD1 matching 9 bases. The CDR3 is 17 residues long. The V segment lost 7 bases and the J segment 6 bases; nucleotides outside the gene matches: 19. Germline lookup yields CDR1 MDHEN and CDR2 SYDVKM. In nucleotides, the CDR3 is TGTGCCAGCACCCCCCGGGACAGGGCCTATTTGTCTATCGAGCAGTACTTC. Protein product: CASTPRDRAYLSIEQYF.

This clonotype was detected only a few times. The chain joins TRBV6-2 or TRBV6-3 to TRBJ2-7, with 8 nucleotides matching TRBD1. Germline lookup yields CDR1 MNHEY and CDR2 SVGEGT. The CDR3 length is 14 residues. Trimming cost V 5 bases and J 5 bases; bases outside gene matches: 8. CDR3 region: CASSPTTGVHEQYF. The DNA for the CDR3 is TGTGCCAGCAGTCCAACGACAGGGGTCCACGAGCAGTACTTC.

V gene TRBV20-1 combines with J gene TRBJ2-1; D is unresolved. The germline V and J ends were trimmed by 3 bases and 0 bases, with 12 bases remaining between them. The CDR3 has 15 residues. Germline CDR1 reads DFQATT; CDR2 reads SNEGSKA (reference sequence). The CDR3 here is CSASGQFHSYNEQFF. In nucleotides, the CDR3 is TGCAGTGCTAGTGGGCAGTTCCACTCCTACAATGAGCAGTTCTTC.

The rearrangement uses TRBV20-1 and TRBJ1-5; D is possibly TRBD1 (6 bases). The CDR3 consists of 16 residues. Germline V gene sequence: CDR1 DFQATT, CDR2 SNEGSKA (reference sequence). The V end lost 6 bases, the J end lost 2 bases, and 20 bases lay between the germline ends. This CDR3 reads CSAKRGGGGGNQPQHF. The CDR3 DNA reads as TGCAGTGCCAAGAGGGGGGGCGGTGGAGGCAATCAGCCCCAGCATTTT.

The rearrangement links TRBV10-3 to TRBJ1-6, with D maybe TRBD1 (5 bases). V was shortened by 3 bases and J by 10 bases, with 13 bases between the two germline ends. Germline loops: CDR1 ENHRY, CDR2 SYGVKD. The CDR3 loop spans 14 amino acids. CDR3 sequence (DNA): TGTGCCATCAGTGACGGGCAGGGAAGGTCACCCCTCCACTTT. It encodes CAISDGQGRSPLHF.

The chain employs TRBV5-1 and TRBJ1-1, with D uncertain. With 1 base removed from V and 1 base from J, the gap between germline ends came to 8 bases. The CDR3 is 14 residues long. In germline, CDR1 is SGHRS, CDR2 YFSETQ. CDR3 DNA sequence: TGCGCCAGCAGCTTGTCCGTCGGGAACACTGAAGCTTTCTTT. It translates to CASSLSVGNTEAFF.

This chain uses TRBV9 with TRBJ2-7; D uncertain. Germline-derived CDR1 and CDR2 are SGDLS and YYNGEE. There are 14 residues in the CDR3. V dropped 1 base and J dropped 1 base, with 9 bases sitting between them. In DNA form, the CDR3 reads TGTGCCAGCAGCGTATCTACGGTTTCCTACGAGCAGTACTTC. The encoded protein is CASSVSTVSYEQYF.

The chain has TRBV29-1 and TRBJ1-2; 10 nucleotides agree with TRBD1. V lost 5 bases and J lost 4; bases outside the gene matches: 10. Per the germline V gene, CDR1 is SQVTM and CDR2 is ANQGSEA. The CDR3 extends over 15 amino acids. The CDR3 protein is CSVPLPGTGAYGYTF. The CDR3 DNA is TGCAGCGTTCCCCTCCCCGGGACAGGGGCCTATGGCTACACCTTC.

This rearrangement joins TRBV27 to TRBJ2-1, with a possible D match to TRBD1 (5 bases). V shed 5 bases and J shed 13 bases, with 15 bases lying between them. The germline V gene encodes CDR1 MNHEY and CDR2 SMNVEV (reference sequence). The CDR3 consists of 12 residues. CDR3: CASSGQGADQFF. CDR3 bases: TGTGCCAGCAGTGGACAAGGGGCTGATCAGTTCTTC.

Only a few counts were recorded for this clonotype. The chain recombines TRBV10-3 with TRBJ1-2; the D gene is possibly TRBD1 (5 bases). Germline loops: CDR1 ENHRY, CDR2 SYGVKD. V lost 3 bases and J 6 bases, leaving 14 bases between the germline ends. This CDR3 contains 14 residues. CDR3 protein: CAISDGAEINGYTF. The CDR3 DNA reads as TGTGCCATCAGTGACGGGGCAGAGATAAATGGCTACACCTTC.

The V call is TRBV6-2 or TRBV6-3, the J call TRBJ1-2; D not certain. The CDR3 has 14 residues. From germline, CDR1 is MNHEY and CDR2 SVGEGT. In DNA form, the CDR3 reads TGTGCGTCAGAAAATAACGCGGGTTCCAATGGCTACACCTTC. As protein: CASENNAGSNGYTF.

This chain uses TRBV28 with TRBJ2-2; 9 bases match TRBD1. This CDR3 is built from 15 residues. The germline CDR1 and CDR2 sequences are MDHEN and SYDVKM. V was clipped by 3 bases and J by 5 bases; unmatched bases: 4. The CDR3 nucleotides read TGTGCCAGCAGTTTCGACAGGGGGGGGACCGGGGAGCTGTTTTTT. Encoded protein: CASSFDRGGTGELFF.

V is TRBV20-1 and J is TRBJ1-1; weak D call: TRBD1 (5 bases). From germline, CDR1 is DFQATT and CDR2 SNEGSKA (reference sequence). This CDR3 has 14 residues. The V and J ends lost 3 bases and 3 bases respectively, with 14 bases between them. CDR3 DNA sequence: TGCAGTGCTAGGTCCGCGGGGCGCGACACTGAAGCTTTCTTT. Protein product: CSARSAGRDTEAFF.

This clonotype was recorded a few times. The chain combines TRBV4-2 with TRBJ1-5; 9 bases align to TRBD1. The CDR3 is made up of 16 amino acids. Germline trimming cut 0 bases from V and 4 bases from J; bases unmatched to any gene: 4. Germline values: CDR1 LGHNA, CDR2 YNFKEQ. CDR3 nucleotides: TGTGCCAGCAGCCAAGATTTAGGACAGGGGAATCAGCCCCAGCATTTT. This gives the protein CASSQDLGQGNQPQHF.

This clonotype was seen only a few times. The chain is built from TRBV29-1 and TRBJ2-1; D tentatively reads TRBD1 or TRBD2 (5 bases each). Trimming removed 4 bases from V and 7 bases from J, with 20 bases in between. The germline V gene encodes CDR1 SQVTM and CDR2 ANQGSEA. This CDR3 contains 15 residues. The CDR3 sequence is CSVGGMAGPWNEQFF. CDR3 DNA sequence: TGCAGCGTTGGGGGGATGGCAGGACCCTGGAATGAGCAGTTCTTC.

This clonotype was seen a handful of times. The chain uses TRBV6-6 and TRBJ1-2; D not resolved. Trimming pared 0 bases from V and 3 bases from J, leaving 8 bases between. CDR1 is MNHNY, CDR2 SVGAGI, per germline (reference sequence). The CDR3 loop spans 14 amino acids. The CDR3 DNA reads TGTGCCAGCAGTTACTCGGCCCAGGACTATGGCTACACCTTC. It specifies CASSYSAQDYGYTF.

This chain joins TRBV6-2 or TRBV6-3 and TRBJ2-7; 9 positions agree with TRBD1. The CDR3 is 15 residues long. CDR1 and CDR2 from the germline V gene are MNHEY and SVGEGT. J lost 3 bases, V lost 5 bases, and 8 bases had no gene match. CDR3 coding DNA: TGTGCCAGCAGTAACCGGGACAGGGCCGTCTACGAGCAGTACTTC. Translating it yields CASSNRDRAVYEQYF.

This clonotype was recorded a few times. The V and J genes are TRBV19 and TRBJ2-5; 8 nucleotides agree with TRBD2. In germline, CDR1 is LNHDA, CDR2 SQIVND (reference sequence). The J segment lost 5 bases and the V segment lost 5 bases, leaving 10 bases of the junction unmatched. CDR3 length: 15 residues. This chain's CDR3 is CASSPAGTRDETQYF. The CDR3 DNA reads as TGTGCCAGTAGTCCTGCCGGGACTAGAGATGAGACCCAGTACTTC.

The rearrangement uses TRBV7-3 and TRBJ2-1; TRBD2 aligns across 10 bases. Germline V lookup: CDR1 SGHTA, CDR2 FQGTGA. The trim removed 1 base at V and 4 bases at J, leaving 1 base unmatched. The CDR3 spans 15 residues. DNA for the CDR3: TGTGCCAGCAGCTTAAAAGCGGGGGGGTACAATGAGCAGTTCTTC. Amino acid sequence: CASSLKAGGYNEQFF.

This sequence joins TRBV3-2 and TRBJ2-7. TRBV3-2 is tagged as a pseudogene. The CDR3 totals 17 residues. CDR3 in DNA: TGTGCCAGCAGCCAAGATGGGCAGGATAAGTTCTCCTACGAGCAGTACTTC. Encoded protein: CASSQDGQDKFSYEQYF.

The rearrangement uses TRBV28 and TRBJ1-2, with TRBD1 matching over 9 bases. V lost 6 bases to trimming and J lost 7 bases; unmatched junction nucleotides: 6. Per germline, CDR1 MDHEN and CDR2 SYDVKM. The CDR3 consists of 13 residues. The CDR3 sequence is CASRAGTGSGYTF. For the CDR3, the DNA is TGTGCCAGCAGGGCCGGGACAGGGAGTGGCTACACCTTC.

The rearrangement links TRBV9 to TRBJ2-3, with unresolved D. Trimming stripped 0 bases from V and 5 bases from J, with 10 bases between. Germline V gives CDR1 SGDLS, CDR2 YYNGEE. The CDR3 extends over 14 amino acids. The CDR3 DNA reads as TGTGCCAGCAGCGTAGTGGTTGGAAAAGATACGCAGTATTTT. Translating gives CASSVVVGKDTQYF. Variable domain in full (rest from reference TRBV9 and TRBJ2-3): DSGVTQTPKHLITATGQRVTLRCSPRSGDLSVYWYQQSLDQGLQFLIQYYNGEERAKGNILERFSAQQFPDLHSELNLSSLELGDSALYFCASSVVVGKDTQYFGPGTRLTVL.

The chain has TRBV12-5 and TRBJ1-2; D is ambiguous. In germline, CDR1 is LGHNT, CDR2 FRNRAP. The CDR3 totals 14 residues. Trimming left V 1 base short and J 4 bases short, with 10 bases between. The CDR3 is CASGLDRDSYGYTF. The CDR3 region has the DNA TGTGCTAGTGGTTTGGATAGAGATAGCTATGGCTACACCTTC.